This T cell receptor (beta chain) was recorded in a study of T cell repertoires in cytomegalovirus infection. This clonotype was counted many times. MiXCR, applied by TCRdb to the reads, yields one record per CDR3 protein. The data contain 200,000 to 300,000 distinct CDR3 sequences, roughly 9.1% of them singletons. The CDR3 loop spans 16 amino acids. CDR1 is LNHNV and CDR2 is YYDKDF in the germline V gene (reference sequence). V shed 3 bases and J 6 bases; nucleotides not matched to a gene: 8. The origin of this receptor is a human donor in good health (CMV status not recorded). Some clones in this sample may be carry-over from other donors' samples. This chain joins TRBV15 and TRBJ2-7; 13 nucleotides agree with TRBD2. Sequenced input: PBMCs. DNA for the CDR3: TGTGCCACCAGCAGTTACACTAGCGGGAGGGTACCCGAGCAGTACTTC. This translates into CATSSYTSGRVPEQYF.